Following are 6 T cell receptor beta chains from one sample sequenced in a study of shared clonotypes between healthy human individuals. Produced via immunoSEQ multiplex PCR; TCRdb's table is partial and in-frame only. The profile shows hundreds of thousands of clones, around 97% of them singletons. Sequenced material: naive CD4+ T cells sorted from blood. The subset was: CD45RA+ positively selected. Every receptor here comes from a woman aged 30 to 39 in good health.

This clone showed up just once. This rearrangement joins TRBV7-6 to TRBJ2-5; D call uncertain. CDR3 length: 19 residues. V lost 0 bases to trimming and J lost 2 bases, with 22 bases between them. CDR1 and CDR2 from the germline V gene are SGHVS and FNYEAQ. The CDR3 region is CASSLAHLSGLADQETQYF. CDR3 DNA: TGTGCCAGCAGCTTAGCGCACCTGTCTGGTCTGGCGGATCAAGAGACCCAGTACTTC. Full variable domain (rest looked up from reference TRBV7-6 and TRBJ2-5): GAGVSQSPRYKVTKRGQDVALRCDPISGHVSLYWYRQALGQGPEFLTYFNYEAQQDKSGLPNDRFSAERPEGSISTLTIQRTEQRDSAMYRCASSLAHLSGLADQETQYFGPGTRLLVL.

The gene calls are TRBV6-4 and TRBJ2-5; 7 nucleotides align to TRBD2. J gave up 7 bases and V 6 bases, and 11 bases lay outside the gene matches. This CDR3 is 14 amino acids long. Per the germline V gene, CDR1 is MRHNA and CDR2 is SNTAGT. The CDR3 loop is CASSRLAGEGTQYF. The CDR3 DNA reads TGTGCCAGCAGCCGACTAGCTGGGGAGGGGACCCAGTACTTC.

The chain combines TRBV11-2 with TRBJ2-1; 10 bases are shared with TRBD1. The CDR3 length is 14 residues. Per the germline V gene, CDR1 is SGHAT and CDR2 is FQNNGV. Trimming removed 7 bases from V and 7 bases from J; junction bases left unmatched: 7. The CDR3 here is CASTPGTGENEQFF. Here the CDR3 DNA reads TGTGCCAGCACCCCCGGGACAGGGGAAAATGAGCAGTTCTTC. Drawing the rest from reference TRBV11-2 and TRBJ2-1, the complete variable domain is EAGVAQSPRYKIIEKRQSVAFWCNPISGHATLYWYQQILGQGPKLLIQFQNNGVVDDSQLPKDRFSAERLKGVDSTLKIQPAKLEDSAVYLCASTPGTGENEQFFGPGTRLTVL.

The chain uses TRBV18 and TRBJ1-5, with unresolved D. The V gene lost 6 bases and the J gene lost 10 bases, with 19 bases spanning the gap. The germline CDR1 and CDR2 sequences are KGHSH and LQKENI. The CDR3 runs 14 residues. CDR3 sequence: CASSPDRNLEPQHF. In DNA, the CDR3 is TGTGCCAGCTCGCCCGACCGGAATTTGGAACCCCAGCATTTT.

The rearrangement uses TRBV5-8 and TRBJ2-7; the D gene could be TRBD1 or TRBD2 (7 bases each). The V end lost 2 bases, the J end lost 2 bases, and 11 bases lay between the germline ends. Germline V gene lookup returns CDR1 SGHTS and CDR2 YDEGEE. CDR3 length: 14 residues. The CDR3 DNA is TGTGCCAGCAGCTTCAGGGGGGGAGCCTACGAGCAGTACTTC. Amino acids: CASSFRGGAYEQYF. Looking up the rest from reference TRBV5-8 and TRBJ2-7 gives the full variable domain: EAGVTQSPTHLIKTRGQQATLRCSPISGHTSVYWYQQALGLGLQFLLWYDEGEERNRGNFPPRFSGRQFPNYSSELNVNALELEDSALYLCASSFRGGAYEQYFGPGTRLTVT.

The rearrangement joins TRBV19 to TRBJ2-1; 10 bases line up with TRBD2. This CDR3 has 14 amino acids. Per germline, CDR1 LNHDA and CDR2 SQIVND (reference sequence). The junction had 4 bases not matched to a gene; V was cut back by 8 bases and J by 3 bases. Here the CDR3 reads CASEAGGSYNEQFF. Here the CDR3 DNA reads TGTGCCAGTGAAGCGGGAGGGAGCTACAATGAGCAGTTCTTC.